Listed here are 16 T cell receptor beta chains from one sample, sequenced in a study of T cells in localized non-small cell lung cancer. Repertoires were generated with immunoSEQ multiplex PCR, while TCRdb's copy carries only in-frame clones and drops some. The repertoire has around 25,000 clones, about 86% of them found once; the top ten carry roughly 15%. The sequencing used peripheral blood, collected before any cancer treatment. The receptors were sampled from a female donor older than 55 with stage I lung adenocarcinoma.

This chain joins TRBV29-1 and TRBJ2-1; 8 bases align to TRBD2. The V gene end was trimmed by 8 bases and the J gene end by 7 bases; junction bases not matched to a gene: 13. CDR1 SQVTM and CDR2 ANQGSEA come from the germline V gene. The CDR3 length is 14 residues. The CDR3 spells CSLQGSGGSNEQFF. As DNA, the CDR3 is TGCAGCCTCCAGGGGAGCGGGGGAAGTAATGAGCAGTTCTTC.

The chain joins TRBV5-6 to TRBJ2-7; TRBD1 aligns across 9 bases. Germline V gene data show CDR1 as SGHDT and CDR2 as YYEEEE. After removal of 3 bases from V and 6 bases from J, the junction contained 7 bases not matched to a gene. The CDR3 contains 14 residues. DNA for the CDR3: TGTGCCAGCAGCTCCACCGGGACAGGGACCGAGCAGTACTTC. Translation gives CASSSTGTGTEQYF.

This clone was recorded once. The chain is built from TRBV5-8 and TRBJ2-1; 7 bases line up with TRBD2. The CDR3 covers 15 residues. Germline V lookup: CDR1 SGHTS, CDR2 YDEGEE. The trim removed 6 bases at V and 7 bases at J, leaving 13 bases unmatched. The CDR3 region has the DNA TGTGCCAGCATCTACGGGGCTAGCGGAGAGAATGAGCAGTTCTTC. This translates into CASIYGASGENEQFF.

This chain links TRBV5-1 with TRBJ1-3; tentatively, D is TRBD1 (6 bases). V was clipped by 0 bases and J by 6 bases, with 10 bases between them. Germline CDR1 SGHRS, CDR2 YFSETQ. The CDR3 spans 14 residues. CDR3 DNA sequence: TGCGCCAGCAGCTTGGACGGGGGCGTAAACACCATATATTTT. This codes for CASSLDGGVNTIYF.

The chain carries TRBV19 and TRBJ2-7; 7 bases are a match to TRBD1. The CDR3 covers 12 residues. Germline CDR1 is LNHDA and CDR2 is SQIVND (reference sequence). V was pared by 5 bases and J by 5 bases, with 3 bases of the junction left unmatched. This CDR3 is CASSLDRDEQYF. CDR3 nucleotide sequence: TGTGCCAGTAGTCTCGACAGGGACGAGCAGTACTTC.

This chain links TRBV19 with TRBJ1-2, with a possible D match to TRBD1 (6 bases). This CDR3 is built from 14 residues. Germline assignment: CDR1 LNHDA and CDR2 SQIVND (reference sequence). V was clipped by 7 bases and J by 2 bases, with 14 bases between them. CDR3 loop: CASTPRGRNYGYTF. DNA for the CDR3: TGTGCCAGTACCCCCCGGGGGCGAAACTATGGCTACACCTTC.

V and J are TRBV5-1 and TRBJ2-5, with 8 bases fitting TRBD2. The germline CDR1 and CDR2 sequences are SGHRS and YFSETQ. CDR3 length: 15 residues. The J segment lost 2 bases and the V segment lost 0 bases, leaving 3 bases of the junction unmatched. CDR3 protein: CASSLGASGQETQYF. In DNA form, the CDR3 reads TGCGCCAGCAGCTTGGGGGCTAGCGGGCAAGAGACCCAGTACTTC.

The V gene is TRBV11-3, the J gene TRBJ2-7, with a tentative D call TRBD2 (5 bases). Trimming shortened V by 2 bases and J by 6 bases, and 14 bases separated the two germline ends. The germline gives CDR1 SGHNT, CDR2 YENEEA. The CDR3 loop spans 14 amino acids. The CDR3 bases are TGTGCCAGCAGCTTAAATAGCCAGGCGGGCGAGCAGTACTTC. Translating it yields CASSLNSQAGEQYF.

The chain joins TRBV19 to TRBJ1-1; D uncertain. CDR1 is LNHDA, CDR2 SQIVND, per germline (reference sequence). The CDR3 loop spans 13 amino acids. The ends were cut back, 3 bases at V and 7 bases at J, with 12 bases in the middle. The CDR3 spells CASSMRAGREAFF. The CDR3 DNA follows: TGTGCCAGTAGTATGAGGGCCGGCCGTGAAGCTTTCTTT.

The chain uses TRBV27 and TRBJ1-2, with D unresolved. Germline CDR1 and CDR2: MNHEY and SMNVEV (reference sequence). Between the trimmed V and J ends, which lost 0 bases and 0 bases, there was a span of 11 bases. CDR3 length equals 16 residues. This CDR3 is CASSLSLSTSNYGYTF. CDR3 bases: TGTGCCAGCAGTTTATCTCTCAGCACATCTAACTATGGCTACACCTTC.

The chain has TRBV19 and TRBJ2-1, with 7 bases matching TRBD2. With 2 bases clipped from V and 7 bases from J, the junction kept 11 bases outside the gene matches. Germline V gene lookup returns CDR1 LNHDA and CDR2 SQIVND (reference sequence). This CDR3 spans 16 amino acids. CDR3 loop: CASSISSAGVKNEQFF. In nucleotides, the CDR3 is TGTGCCAGTAGTATAAGCTCTGCGGGGGTAAAGAATGAGCAGTTCTTC.

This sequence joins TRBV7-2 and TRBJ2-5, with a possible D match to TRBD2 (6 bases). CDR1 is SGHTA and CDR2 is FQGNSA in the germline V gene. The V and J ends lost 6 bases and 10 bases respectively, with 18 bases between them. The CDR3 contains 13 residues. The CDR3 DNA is TGTGCCAGCAGGGAATCAGGAGGGGTAATCCAGTACTTC. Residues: CASRESGGVIQYF.

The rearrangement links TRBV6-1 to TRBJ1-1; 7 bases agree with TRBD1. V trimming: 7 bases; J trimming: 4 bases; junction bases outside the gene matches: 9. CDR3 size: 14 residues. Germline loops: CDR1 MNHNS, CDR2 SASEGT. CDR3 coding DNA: TGTGCCAGCAAGAGGGGACAGCCGAGCACTGAAGCTTTCTTT. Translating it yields CASKRGQPSTEAFF.

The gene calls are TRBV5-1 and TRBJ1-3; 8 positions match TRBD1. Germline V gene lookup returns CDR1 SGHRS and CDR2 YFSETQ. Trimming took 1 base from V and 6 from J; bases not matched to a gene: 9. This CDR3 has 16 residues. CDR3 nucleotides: TGCGCCAGCAGCTTGAACCCCGGGACAGGAGTAAACACCATATATTTT. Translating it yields CASSLNPGTGVNTIYF.

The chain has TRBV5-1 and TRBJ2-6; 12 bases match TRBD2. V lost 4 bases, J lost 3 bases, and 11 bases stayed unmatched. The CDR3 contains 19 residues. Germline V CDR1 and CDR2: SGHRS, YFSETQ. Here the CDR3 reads CASSPKRTSGKGGANVLTF. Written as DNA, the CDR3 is TGCGCCAGCAGCCCCAAGAGGACTAGCGGGAAAGGTGGGGCCAACGTCCTGACTTTC.

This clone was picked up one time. In DNA form, the CDR3 reads TGTGCCAGGGGCTTTGGAGTGGGGTACGAGCAGTACTTC. Its protein is CARGFGVGYEQYF. The chain joins TRBV2 to TRBJ2-7; D is unclear. This CDR3 comprises 13 residues. CDR1 and CDR2 (germline): SNHLY, FYNNEI. The ends were cut back, 9 bases at V and 4 bases at J, with 16 bases in the middle.